This TCR beta chain was sequenced for a study of T cells after yellow fever vaccination. General observations from the study: Some clonotypes were seen in both the CD4 and the CD8 compartments. These made up a small share and likely arose from convergent recombination. Post-booster repertoires contained most primary-vaccination clones again (roughly 97% CD4, about 90% CD8).

About this clonotype: Its antigen remains unidentified. A junction boundary mismatches the germline segment, possibly from a read error.

CDR1 is SGHAT and CDR2 is FQNNGV in the germline V gene. The CDR3 has 14 amino acids. TCR cDNA was made by 5'RACE template switching, adding a universal primer site and UMIs. TCRdb reanalysed the 5' RACE reads using MiXCR and keeps one entry per CDR3 protein. The table lists hundreds of thousands of distinct CDR3 sequences, 8.7% of them singletons. This receptor was identified in a man between 18 and 29 years old who received the YFV17D yellow fever vaccine. The rearrangement joins TRBV11-2 to TRBJ2-7; D ambiguous. The source material was PBMCs, sampled on the day of the first yellow fever vaccination. Here the CDR3 DNA reads TGTGCCAGCAGTCACGCAATTAGCTCCTGCGAGCAGTACTTC. Its translation is CASSHAISSCEQYF.